This T cell receptor (beta chain) comes out of a study of cytomegalovirus exposure and HLA in healthy donors. Study-wide background: Researchers previously reported finding roughly 120 million unique TCR beta sequences from roughly 180 million T cells.

Healthy bone marrow donors formed the donor group. This clone has only one observation. Its matching antigen is unknown. A read error may produce the germline difference seen at one junction end. Primers included in the PCR were 60 Vbeta and 13 Jbeta primers. Profiled with immunoSEQ multiplex PCR; TCRdb holds only in-frame clones, not every one. The table has 55,000 to 85,000 clones, more than 75% seen once. Study results and limitations: When analyzed later, a missense DCLRE1C variant was found to be linked to TCR beta V- and J-gene trimming. In an earlier analysis, productive rearrangement rates for most beta V segments clustered near 87% or 30%.

The receptor comes from a man aged 18 to 30 in good health and CMV-seropositive. Sequencing used PBMCs.

In nucleotides, the CDR3 is TGTGCCAGCAGCCTAGGTAGCGACGAGCAGTACTTC. Its protein product is CASSLGSDEQYF. This chain uses TRBV13 with TRBJ2-7; D is possibly TRBD2 (5 bases). The CDR3 runs 12 residues. The germline V gene encodes CDR1 PRHDT and CDR2 FYEKMQ (reference sequence).